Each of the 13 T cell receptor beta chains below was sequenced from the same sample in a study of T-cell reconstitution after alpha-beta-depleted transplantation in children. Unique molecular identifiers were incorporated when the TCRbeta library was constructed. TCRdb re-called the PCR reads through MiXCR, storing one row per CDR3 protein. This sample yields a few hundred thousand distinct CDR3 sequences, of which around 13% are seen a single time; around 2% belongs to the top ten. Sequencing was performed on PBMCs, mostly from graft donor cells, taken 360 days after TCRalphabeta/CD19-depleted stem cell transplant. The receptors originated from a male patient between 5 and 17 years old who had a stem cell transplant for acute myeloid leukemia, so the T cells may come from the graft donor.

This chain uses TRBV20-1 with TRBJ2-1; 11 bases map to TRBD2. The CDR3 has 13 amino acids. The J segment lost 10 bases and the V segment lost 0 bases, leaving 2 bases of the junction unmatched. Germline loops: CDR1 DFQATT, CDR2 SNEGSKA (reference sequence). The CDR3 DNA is TGCAGTGCTAGAGATCGACTAGCGGGGGAGCAGTTCTTC. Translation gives CSARDRLAGEQFF.

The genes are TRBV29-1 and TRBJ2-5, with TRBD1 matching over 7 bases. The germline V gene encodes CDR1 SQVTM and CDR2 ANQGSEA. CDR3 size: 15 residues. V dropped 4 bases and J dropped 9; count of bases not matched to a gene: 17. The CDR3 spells CSVGSPGQTRGAQYF. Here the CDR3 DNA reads TGCAGCGTTGGTTCCCCGGGACAGACCCGTGGGGCCCAGTACTTC.

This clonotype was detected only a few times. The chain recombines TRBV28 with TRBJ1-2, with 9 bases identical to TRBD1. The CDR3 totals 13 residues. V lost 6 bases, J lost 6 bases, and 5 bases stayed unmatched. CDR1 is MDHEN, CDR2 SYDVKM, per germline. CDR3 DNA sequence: TGTGCCAGCAGAGAACAGGGGGCGGATGGCTACACCTTC. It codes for CASREQGADGYTF.

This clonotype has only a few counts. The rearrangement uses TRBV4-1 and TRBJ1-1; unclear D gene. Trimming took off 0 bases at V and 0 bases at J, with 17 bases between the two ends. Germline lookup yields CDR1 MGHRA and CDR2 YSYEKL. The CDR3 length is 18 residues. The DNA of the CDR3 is TGCGCCAGCAGCCAAGAGATTGGGGAAGGACGGATGAACACTGAAGCTTTCTTT. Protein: CASSQEIGEGRMNTEAFF.

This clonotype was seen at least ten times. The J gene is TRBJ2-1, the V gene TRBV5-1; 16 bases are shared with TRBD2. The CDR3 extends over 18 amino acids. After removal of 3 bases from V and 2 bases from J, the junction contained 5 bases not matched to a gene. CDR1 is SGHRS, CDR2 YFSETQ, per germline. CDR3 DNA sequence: TGCGCCAGCAGCTCGGGACTAGCGGGAGGGCACCCCTACAATGAGCAGTTCTTC. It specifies CASSSGLAGGHPYNEQFF.

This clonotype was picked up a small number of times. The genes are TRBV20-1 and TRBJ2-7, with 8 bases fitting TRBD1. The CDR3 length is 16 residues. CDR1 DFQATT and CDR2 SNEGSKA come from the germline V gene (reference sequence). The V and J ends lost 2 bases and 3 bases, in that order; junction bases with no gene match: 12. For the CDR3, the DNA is TGCAGTGCTAGACTCCGAGACAGGGGACCCTACTACGAGCAGTACTTC. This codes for CSARLRDRGPYYEQYF.

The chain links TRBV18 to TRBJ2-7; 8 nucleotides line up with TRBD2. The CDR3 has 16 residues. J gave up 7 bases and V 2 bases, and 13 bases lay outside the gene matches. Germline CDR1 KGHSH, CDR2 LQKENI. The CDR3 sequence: CASSPRLALPFGEQYF. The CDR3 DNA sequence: TGTGCCAGCTCACCAAGACTAGCGCTACCGTTTGGTGAGCAGTACTTC.

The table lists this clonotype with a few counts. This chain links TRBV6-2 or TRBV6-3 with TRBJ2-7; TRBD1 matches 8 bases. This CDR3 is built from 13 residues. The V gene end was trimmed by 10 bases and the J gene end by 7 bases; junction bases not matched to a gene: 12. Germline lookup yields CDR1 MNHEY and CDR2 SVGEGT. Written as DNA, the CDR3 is TGTGCCACCCTACCGGGACAGGACTGGGAGCAGTACTTC. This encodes CATLPGQDWEQYF.

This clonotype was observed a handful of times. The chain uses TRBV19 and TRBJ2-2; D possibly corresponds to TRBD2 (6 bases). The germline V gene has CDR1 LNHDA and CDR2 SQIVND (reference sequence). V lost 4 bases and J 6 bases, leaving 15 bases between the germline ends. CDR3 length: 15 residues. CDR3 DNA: TGTGCCAGTAGTACCTATCTCGCTAGCGCCGGGGAGCTGTTTTTT. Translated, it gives CASSTYLASAGELFF.

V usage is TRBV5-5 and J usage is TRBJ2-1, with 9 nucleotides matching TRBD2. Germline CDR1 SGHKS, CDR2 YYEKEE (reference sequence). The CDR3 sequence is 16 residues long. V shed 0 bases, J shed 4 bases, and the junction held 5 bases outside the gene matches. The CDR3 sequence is CASSLGASGDYNEQFF. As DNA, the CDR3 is TGTGCCAGCAGCTTGGGGGCTAGCGGGGATTACAATGAGCAGTTCTTC.

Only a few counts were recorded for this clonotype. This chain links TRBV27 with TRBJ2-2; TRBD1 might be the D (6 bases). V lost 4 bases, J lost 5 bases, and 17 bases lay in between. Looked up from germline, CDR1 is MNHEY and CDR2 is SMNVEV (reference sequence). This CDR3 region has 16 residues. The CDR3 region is CASSSTGPLPTGELFF. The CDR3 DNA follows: TGTGCCAGCAGTTCCACAGGGCCCCTGCCGACCGGGGAGCTGTTTTTT.

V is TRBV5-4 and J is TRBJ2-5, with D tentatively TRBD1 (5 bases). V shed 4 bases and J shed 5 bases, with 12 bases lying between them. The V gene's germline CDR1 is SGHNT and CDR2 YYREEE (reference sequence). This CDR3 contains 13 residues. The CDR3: CASSNRSRETQYF. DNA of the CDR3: TGTGCCAGCAGCAACAGGAGTCGGGAGACCCAGTACTTC.

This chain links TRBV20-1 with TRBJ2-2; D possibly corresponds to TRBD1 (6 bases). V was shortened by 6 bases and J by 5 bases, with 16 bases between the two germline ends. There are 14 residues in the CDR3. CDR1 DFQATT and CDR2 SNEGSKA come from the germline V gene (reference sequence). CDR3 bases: TGCAGTGCAAATCGCATAGGGGGTACCGGGGAGCTGTTTTTT. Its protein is CSANRIGGTGELFF.